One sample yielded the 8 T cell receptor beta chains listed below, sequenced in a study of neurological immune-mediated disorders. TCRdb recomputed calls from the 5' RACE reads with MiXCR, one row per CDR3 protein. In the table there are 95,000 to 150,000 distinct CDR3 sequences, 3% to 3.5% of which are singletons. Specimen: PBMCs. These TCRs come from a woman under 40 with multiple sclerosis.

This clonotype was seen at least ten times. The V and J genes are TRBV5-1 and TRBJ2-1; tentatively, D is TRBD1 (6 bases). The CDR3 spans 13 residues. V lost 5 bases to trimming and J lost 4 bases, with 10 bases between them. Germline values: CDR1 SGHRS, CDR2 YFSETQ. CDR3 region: CASSRGSYNEQFF. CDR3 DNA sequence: TGCGCCAGCAGTAGGGGGTCTTACAATGAGCAGTTCTTC.

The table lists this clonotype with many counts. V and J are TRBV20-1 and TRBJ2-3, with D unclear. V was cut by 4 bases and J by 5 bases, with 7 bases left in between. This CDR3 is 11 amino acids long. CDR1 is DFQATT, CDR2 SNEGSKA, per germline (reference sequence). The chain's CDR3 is CSAKVRDTQYF. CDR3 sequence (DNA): TGCAGTGCTAAGGTGCGAGATACGCAGTATTTT.

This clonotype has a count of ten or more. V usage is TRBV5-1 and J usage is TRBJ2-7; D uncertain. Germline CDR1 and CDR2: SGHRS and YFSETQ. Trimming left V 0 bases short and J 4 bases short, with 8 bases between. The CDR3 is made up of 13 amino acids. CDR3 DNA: TGCGCCAGCAGCTTGGACAGACTTTACGAGCAGTACTTC. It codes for CASSLDRLYEQYF.

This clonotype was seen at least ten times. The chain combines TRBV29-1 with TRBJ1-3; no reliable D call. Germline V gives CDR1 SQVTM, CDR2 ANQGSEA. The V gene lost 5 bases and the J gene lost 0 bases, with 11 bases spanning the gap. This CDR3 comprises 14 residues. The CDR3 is CSVKGGTSGNTIYF. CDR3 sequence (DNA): TGCAGCGTTAAAGGCGGAACCTCTGGAAACACCATATATTTT.

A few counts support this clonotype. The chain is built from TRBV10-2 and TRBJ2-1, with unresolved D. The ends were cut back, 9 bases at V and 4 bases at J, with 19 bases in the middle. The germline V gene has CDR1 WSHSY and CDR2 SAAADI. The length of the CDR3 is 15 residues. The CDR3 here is CASGPGGEIYNEQFF. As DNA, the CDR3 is TGCGCCAGTGGCCCTGGCGGTGAGATATACAATGAGCAGTTCTTC.

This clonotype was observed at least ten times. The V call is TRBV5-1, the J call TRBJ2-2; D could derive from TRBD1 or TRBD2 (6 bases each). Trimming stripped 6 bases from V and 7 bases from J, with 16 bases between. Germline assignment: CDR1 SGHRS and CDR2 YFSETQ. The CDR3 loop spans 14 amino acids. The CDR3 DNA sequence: TGCGCCAGCACCCTACAGGGACTCGGCGGGGAGCTGTTTTTT. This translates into CASTLQGLGGELFF.

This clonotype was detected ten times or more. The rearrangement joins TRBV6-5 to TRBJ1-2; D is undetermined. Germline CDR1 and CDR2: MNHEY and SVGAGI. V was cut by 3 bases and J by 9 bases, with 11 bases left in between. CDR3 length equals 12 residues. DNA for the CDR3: TGTGCCAGCAGTTATGGGCCCTTTAGCTACACCTTC. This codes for CASSYGPFSYTF.

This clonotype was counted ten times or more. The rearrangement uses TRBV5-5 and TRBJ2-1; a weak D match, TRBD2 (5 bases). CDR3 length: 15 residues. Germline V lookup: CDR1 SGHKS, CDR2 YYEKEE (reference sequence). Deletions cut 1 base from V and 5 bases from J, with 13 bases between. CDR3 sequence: CASSLIRMRDNEQFF. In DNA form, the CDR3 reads TGTGCCAGCAGCTTGATCCGCATGCGGGACAATGAGCAGTTCTTC.